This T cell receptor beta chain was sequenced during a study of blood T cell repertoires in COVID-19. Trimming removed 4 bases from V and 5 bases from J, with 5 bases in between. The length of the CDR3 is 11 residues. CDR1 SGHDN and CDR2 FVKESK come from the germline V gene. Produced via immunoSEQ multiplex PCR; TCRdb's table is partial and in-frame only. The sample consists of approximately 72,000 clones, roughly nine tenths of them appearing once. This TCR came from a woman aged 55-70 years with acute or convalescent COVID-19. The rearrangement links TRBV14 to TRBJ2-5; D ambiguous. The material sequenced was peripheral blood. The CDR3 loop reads CASSLRETQYF. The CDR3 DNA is TGTGCCAGCAGCCTGAGGGAGACCCAGTACTTC.